One and the same sample provided the 13 T cell receptor beta chains below, sequenced in a study of glioma-infiltrating T cells after dendritic cell vaccination. Only in-frame clones appear in the TCRdb table, and some are missing; sequencing was by immunoSEQ multiplex PCR. The sample holds approximately 93,000 clones, about 85% seen once. Time point meaning: after dendritic cell vaccination, including at tumor progression/relapse. Sequenced here: blood, sampled after dendritic cell vaccination. The receptors shown here come from a human donor with glioblastoma.

The chain is built from TRBV7-6 and TRBJ1-1; D is uncertain. Germline CDR1 SGHVS, CDR2 FNYEAQ. The CDR3 contains 14 residues. V lost 5 bases and J 5 bases, leaving 15 bases between the germline ends. DNA for the CDR3: TGTGCCAGCAGCACCGGCGGAGGAGGGACTGAAGCTTTCTTT. It translates to CASSTGGGGTEAFF. The full variable domain, rest sourced from reference TRBV7-6 and TRBJ1-1, is GAGVSQSPRYKVTKRGQDVALRCDPISGHVSLYWYRQALGQGPEFLTYFNYEAQQDKSGLPNDRFSAERPEGSISTLTIQRTEQRDSAMYRCASSTGGGGTEAFFGQGTRLTVV.

The rearrangement uses TRBV11-2 and TRBJ2-7; TRBD2 aligns across 8 bases. The V gene end was trimmed by 4 bases and the J gene end by 3 bases; junction bases not matched to a gene: 14. The germline CDR1 and CDR2 sequences are SGHAT and FQNNGV. The CDR3 has 17 residues. The CDR3 protein is CASSYKAGEVWVYEQYF. CDR3 DNA sequence: TGTGCCAGCAGCTACAAAGCGGGGGAGGTATGGGTCTACGAGCAGTACTTC.

The chain is built from TRBV28 and TRBJ2-1; TRBD2 is a possible D gene (6 bases). This CDR3 comprises 16 residues. Per the germline V gene, CDR1 is MDHEN and CDR2 is SYDVKM. V shed 0 bases and J shed 4 bases, with 13 bases lying between them. CDR3 sequence reads: CASSLWGGLPYNEQFF. The DNA of the CDR3 is TGTGCCAGCAGTTTATGGGGGGGACTCCCATACAATGAGCAGTTCTTC.

This clone was observed a handful of times. This rearrangement joins TRBV6-1 to TRBJ2-2; TRBD2 is a possible D gene (5 bases). This CDR3 spans 14 amino acids. Germline values: CDR1 MNHNS, CDR2 SASEGT. V lost 0 bases to trimming and J lost 3 bases, with 5 bases between them. CDR3 residues: CASSEAADTGELFF. The CDR3 region has the DNA TGTGCCAGCAGTGAAGCAGCGGACACCGGGGAGCTGTTTTTT.

The CDR3 nucleotides are TGTGCCAGCAGGTCAATCAATTCACCCCTCCACTTT. As protein: CASRSINSPLHF. This chain connects TRBV27 to TRBJ1-6; D unresolved. The CDR3 runs 12 residues. Germline V gene sequence: CDR1 MNHEY, CDR2 SMNVEV (reference sequence). V was trimmed by 6 bases and J by 7 bases, leaving 7 bases between them.

This rearrangement joins TRBV5-4 to TRBJ2-2; 9 bases align to TRBD1. J was trimmed by 4 bases and V by 4 bases; bases with no gene match: 8. The CDR3 has 16 amino acids. The germline V gene has CDR1 SGHNT and CDR2 YYREEE (reference sequence). CDR3 DNA sequence: TGTGCCAGCAGCGGGGCCGGGACAGGGATCACCGGGGAGCTGTTTTTT. The encoded protein is CASSGAGTGITGELFF.

This clone has only a few counts. The chain combines TRBV5-8 with TRBJ1-6, with 12 bases fitting TRBD1. This CDR3 region has 18 residues. The J segment lost 8 bases and the V segment lost 0 bases, leaving 9 bases of the junction unmatched. Germline CDR1 and CDR2: SGHTS and YDEGEE. Here the CDR3 reads CASSLARDRGLQYSPLHF. The CDR3 region has the DNA TGTGCCAGCAGCTTGGCCCGGGACAGGGGGCTTCAGTATTCACCCCTCCACTTT.

Written as DNA, the CDR3 is TGCGCCAGCAGTCGGATACGGGGACATCTCGATGGCTACACCTTC. Translating gives CASSRIRGHLDGYTF. The chain joins TRBV5-1 to TRBJ1-2; tentative D call: TRBD1 (6 bases). Trimming shortened V by 5 bases and J by 6 bases, and 20 bases separated the two germline ends. There are 15 residues in the CDR3. CDR1 is SGHRS and CDR2 is YFSETQ in the germline V gene.

The rearrangement uses TRBV7-9 and TRBJ1-2; D remains ambiguous. The CDR3 covers 13 residues. In germline, CDR1 is SEHNR, CDR2 FQNEAQ (reference sequence). For the CDR3, the DNA is TGTGCGACCATGGGAGGGATTAACTATGGCTACACCTTC. Its protein product is CATMGGINYGYTF.

Here the CDR3 DNA reads TGTGCCAGCAGCTCACGGCGACTAGCGGAGAGCACAGATACGCAGTATTTT. As protein: CASSSRRLAESTDTQYF. The chain is built from TRBV7-2 and TRBJ2-3, with 9 bases aligning to TRBD2. The trim removed 4 bases at V and 0 bases at J, leaving 8 bases unmatched. Germline-derived CDR1 and CDR2 are SGHTA and FQGNSA. The CDR3 spans 17 residues.

The chain combines TRBV5-4 with TRBJ2-5; 8 nucleotides align to TRBD1. The V gene's germline CDR1 is SGHNT and CDR2 YYREEE (reference sequence). The CDR3 has 16 residues. With V trimmed by 4 bases and J by 1 base, 9 bases remained unmatched. The CDR3 region has the DNA TGTGCCAGCAGCAACACCGGAGACAGGGGCCAAGAGACCCAGTACTTC. This codes for CASSNTGDRGQETQYF.

The chain carries TRBV7-9 and TRBJ1-4; possibly TRBD1 for D (6 bases). The V gene lost 4 bases and the J gene lost 0 bases, with 9 bases spanning the gap. Germline CDR1 is SEHNR and CDR2 is FQNEAQ (reference sequence). The CDR3 spans 15 residues. CDR3 coding DNA: TGTGCCAGCAGCTGGACAGACCCAACTAATGAAAAACTGTTTTTT. Its protein product is CASSWTDPTNEKLFF.

The V gene is TRBV6-5, the J gene TRBJ1-1; D may be TRBD1 (6 bases). CDR3 size: 16 residues. The germline gives CDR1 MNHEY, CDR2 SVGAGI. V was clipped by 3 bases and J by 0 bases, with 14 bases between them. The CDR3 loop is CASSYTDSPMNTEAFF. The CDR3 DNA is TGTGCCAGCAGTTATACGGACAGCCCCATGAACACTGAAGCTTTCTTT.